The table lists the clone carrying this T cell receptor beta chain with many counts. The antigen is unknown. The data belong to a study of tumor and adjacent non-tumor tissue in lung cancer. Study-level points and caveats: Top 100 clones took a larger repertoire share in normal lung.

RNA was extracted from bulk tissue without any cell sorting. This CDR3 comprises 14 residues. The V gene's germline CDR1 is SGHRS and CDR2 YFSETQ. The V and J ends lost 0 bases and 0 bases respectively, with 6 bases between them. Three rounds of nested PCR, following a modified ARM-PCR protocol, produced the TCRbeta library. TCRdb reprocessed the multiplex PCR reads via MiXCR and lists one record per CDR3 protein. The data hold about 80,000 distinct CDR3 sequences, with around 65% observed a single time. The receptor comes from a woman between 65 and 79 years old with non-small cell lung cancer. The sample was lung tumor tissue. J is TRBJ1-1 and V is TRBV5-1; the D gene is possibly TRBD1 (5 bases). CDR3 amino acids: CASSLAGMNTEAFF. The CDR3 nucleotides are TGCGCCAGCAGCTTGGCAGGGATGAACACTGAAGCTTTCTTT.